The rows below give T cell receptor beta chains drawn from one sample of a study of Ad26.COV2.S vaccination and SARS-CoV-2 variants. Sequencing was performed with immunoSEQ multiplex PCR; in TCRdb, only in-frame clones are kept and a portion is missing. The table shows hundreds of thousands of clones, with approximately 90% occurring only once. The source material was peripheral blood, sampled in a trial of Ad26.COV2.S vaccine versus placebo. The receptors were sampled from a person between 18 and 65 years old who received the Ad26.COV2.S COVID-19 vaccine or a placebo. CDR3s include the opening cysteine and the closing phenylalanine or tryptophan. The order of the fields is CDR3 DNA, CDR3 protein, clone size, D gene, J gene, V gene. The D gene is left open where the match is weak. The size field is filled for only some rows; it gives once, few, many or a size class.

DNA: TGTGCCAGCAGCCCAAGGACAGGGGGCGACTTCTCTGGGGCCAACGTCCTGACTTTC
CDR3: CASSPRTGGDFSGANVLTF
size: .
D: TRBD1
J: TRBJ2-6
V: TRBV7-2

DNA: TGTGCCAGCAGCCAGACACCACCATATGGCTACACCTTC
CDR3: CASSQTPPYGYTF
size: .
D: .
J: TRBJ1-2
V: TRBV5-6

DNA: TGTGCCAGCAGCCAGCTCCCCGCGGGACGAAACACTGAAGCTTTCTTT
CDR3: CASSQLPAGRNTEAFF
size: .
D: .
J: TRBJ1-1
V: TRBV14

DNA: TGCAGTGCTAGGTCAAACTATGGCTACACCTTC
CDR3: CSARSNYGYTF
size: .
D: .
J: TRBJ1-2
V: TRBV20-1

DNA: TGTGCCAGCAGTTTATTAGGCAGGGGGGCGTACACTGAAGCTTTCTTT
CDR3: CASSLLGRGAYTEAFF
size: .
D: TRBD1
J: TRBJ1-1
V: TRBV27

DNA: TGCGCCAGCAGCTTGTTGGGCTACGAGCAGTACTTC
CDR3: CASSLLGYEQYF
size: .
D: .
J: TRBJ2-7
V: TRBV5-1

DNA: TGTGCCAGCAGCTTGTTGGGAGGCCAAGAGACCCAGTACTTC
CDR3: CASSLLGGQETQYF
size: .
D: .
J: TRBJ2-5
V: TRBV5-6

DNA: TGTGCTAGTGGTTCCGGACAGGTTGTCTCCGATGAGCAGTTCTTC
CDR3: CASGSGQVVSDEQFF
size: .
D: TRBD1
J: TRBJ2-1
V: TRBV12-5

DNA: TGTGCCAGCAGCTTTTATCAGGGAACCGGGGAGCTGTTTTTT
CDR3: CASSFYQGTGELFF
size: .
D: .
J: TRBJ2-2
V: TRBV5-6

DNA: TGTGCCAGCAGTTACTCGGGGCTCCCGGAGACCCAGTACTTC
CDR3: CASSYSGLPETQYF
size: .
D: .
J: TRBJ2-5
V: TRBV6-2/TRBV6-3

DNA: TGTGCCAGCAGCTTAGCCCAGCGGGGGGTAACCAAAAACATTCAGTACTTC
CDR3: CASSLAQRGVTKNIQYF
size: once
D: TRBD2
J: TRBJ2-4
V: TRBV5-4

DNA: TGTGCCAGCTCACCACCGGGTACAGGGCCGTACTCCTACGAGCAGTACTTC
CDR3: CASSPPGTGPYSYEQYF
size: .
D: .
J: TRBJ2-7
V: TRBV18

DNA: TGTGCCAGCAGCTTGGACCCAGGGTTGGCAGATACGCAGTATTTT
CDR3: CASSLDPGLADTQYF
size: .
D: .
J: TRBJ2-3
V: TRBV5-4

DNA: TGTGCCAGCAGTGAAGGGACGAACACCGGGGAGCTGTTTTTT
CDR3: CASSEGTNTGELFF
size: .
D: .
J: TRBJ2-2
V: TRBV2

DNA: TGTGCCAGCAGCGAAAAGGCGAGCTCCTACAATGAGCAGTTCTTC
CDR3: CASSEKASSYNEQFF
size: .
D: .
J: TRBJ2-1
V: TRBV7-8

DNA: TGTGCCAGCAGCTCAGCGCGGGGCAATGAGCAGTTCTTC
CDR3: CASSSARGNEQFF
size: .
D: .
J: TRBJ2-1
V: TRBV5-4

DNA: TGTGCCAGCCAGGACAGGGGGCTGGAAAAGAGGAGCACAGATACGCAGTATTTT
CDR3: CASQDRGLEKRSTDTQYF
size: .
D: TRBD1
J: TRBJ2-3
V: TRBV3-1/TRBV3-2

DNA: TGTGCCAGCAGTAGGGGCCGGGTCTTCAATGAGCAGTTCTTC
CDR3: CASSRGRVFNEQFF
size: .
D: .
J: TRBJ2-1
V: TRBV5-5

DNA: TGTGCCAGCAGCTTGGAAGGAGGGATGATATTTAACACCGGGGAGCTGTTTTTT
CDR3: CASSLEGGMIFNTGELFF
size: .
D: .
J: TRBJ2-2
V: TRBV5-4

DNA: TGTGCAAGTCGCTCAGGACTGCGATTTTTCACAGATACGCAGTATTTT
CDR3: CASRSGLRFFTDTQYF
size: .
D: .
J: TRBJ2-3
V: TRBV12-2

DNA: TGTGCCAGCAGTTTCACAGGCGCAACTAATGAAAAACTGTTTTTT
CDR3: CASSFTGATNEKLFF
size: .
D: .
J: TRBJ1-4
V: TRBV6-5

DNA: TGTGCCAGCAGAATCTTCGGGGGGGAAGAGACCCAGTACTTC
CDR3: CASRIFGGEETQYF
size: .
D: TRBD2
J: TRBJ2-5
V: TRBV27

DNA: TGCGCCAGCAGCCTGGAGACAGGGAGAACCTACGAGCAGTACTTC
CDR3: CASSLETGRTYEQYF
size: .
D: TRBD1
J: TRBJ2-7
V: TRBV4-3

DNA: TGTGCCAGCAGCTTAGGACAGATTATAGCCAAAAACATTCAGTACTTC
CDR3: CASSLGQIIAKNIQYF
size: .
D: .
J: TRBJ2-4
V: TRBV7-2

DNA: TGTGCCAGCAGTGAAACTTGGGACAGGGGGCACACAGATACGCAGTATTTT
CDR3: CASSETWDRGHTDTQYF
size: .
D: TRBD1
J: TRBJ2-3
V: TRBV25-1

DNA: TGTGCCAGCAGCTTAGCCGGACTAGCGGGGTACAATGAGCAGTTCTTC
CDR3: CASSLAGLAGYNEQFF
size: .
D: TRBD2
J: TRBJ2-1
V: TRBV13

DNA: TGTGCCAGCAGCCAAGGGAAGGGGGACACTGAAGCTTTCTTT
CDR3: CASSQGKGDTEAFF
size: few
D: .
J: TRBJ1-1
V: TRBV3-1/TRBV3-2

DNA: TGTGCCAGCAGCCATGCCCGACAGGGATTCTCCTACGAGCAGTACTTC
CDR3: CASSHARQGFSYEQYF
size: .
D: TRBD1
J: TRBJ2-7
V: TRBV3-1/TRBV3-2

DNA: TGTGCCAGCAGTCGAGAGCGGGGGAGCCACGAGCAGTACTTC
CDR3: CASSRERGSHEQYF
size: .
D: TRBD2
J: TRBJ2-7
V: TRBV28

DNA: TGTGCCAGCAGTGAGACAGGGAAAAATGAAAAACTGTTTTTT
CDR3: CASSETGKNEKLFF
size: .
D: TRBD1
J: TRBJ1-4
V: TRBV28

DNA: TGTGCCAGCAGCGTATCAACGGGGGCCCTAGATACGCAGTATTTT
CDR3: CASSVSTGALDTQYF
size: few
D: .
J: TRBJ2-3
V: TRBV9

DNA: TGTGCCAGCAGCGAGAGGGACAGGGAAGAGACCCAGTACTTC
CDR3: CASSERDREETQYF
size: .
D: TRBD1
J: TRBJ2-5
V: TRBV7-9

DNA: TGCGCCAGCAACAGACTAGCGGGGGGTCTCAACACCGGGGAGCTGTTTTTT
CDR3: CASNRLAGGLNTGELFF
size: .
D: TRBD2
J: TRBJ2-2
V: TRBV5-1

DNA: TGTGCCAGCAGCAGCGGGGGGGCTACCTACAATGAGCAGTTCTTC
CDR3: CASSSGGATYNEQFF
size: .
D: TRBD2
J: TRBJ2-1
V: TRBV7-2

DNA: TGTGCCAGCACTTCGGAATCGGGGCAGTATTTT
CDR3: CASTSESGQYF
size: .
D: .
J: TRBJ2-3
V: TRBV27

DNA: TGTGCCAGCAGAACTAGCGGGGAGGATGAGCAGTTCTTC
CDR3: CASRTSGEDEQFF
size: .
D: TRBD2
J: TRBJ2-1
V: TRBV12-3/TRBV12-4

DNA: TGTGCCAGCAGCTTACCCGTTCCGGGGGCCGGATACAATGAGCAGTTCTTC
CDR3: CASSLPVPGAGYNEQFF
size: .
D: .
J: TRBJ2-1
V: TRBV7-9

DNA: TGTGCCAGTAGTCCCACCCACAGGGGGAACACTGAAGCTTTCTTT
CDR3: CASSPTHRGNTEAFF
size: .
D: TRBD1
J: TRBJ1-1
V: TRBV19

DNA: TGCGCCAGCAGCCAGATACTAGCAATCCAAGAGACCCAGTACTTC
CDR3: CASSQILAIQETQYF
size: .
D: .
J: TRBJ2-5
V: TRBV4-1

DNA: TGTGCCAGCAGGCGACCGGGACAGGGAAACAATGAGCAGTTCTTC
CDR3: CASRRPGQGNNEQFF
size: .
D: TRBD1
J: TRBJ2-1
V: TRBV11-2

DNA: TGTGCCAGTAGTCGGCAGGGTGGTGGGAATCAGCCCCAGCATTTT
CDR3: CASSRQGGGNQPQHF
size: .
D: .
J: TRBJ1-5
V: TRBV19

DNA: TGCGCCAGCAGCTTGGCCCGGACGGGGGGCATGAACACTGAAGCTTTCTTT
CDR3: CASSLARTGGMNTEAFF
size: .
D: .
J: TRBJ1-1
V: TRBV5-1

DNA: TGTGCCAGCAGTGAAAGGCCCGGAGGGGTGGTCGGGGAGCTGTTTTTT
CDR3: CASSERPGGVVGELFF
size: .
D: .
J: TRBJ2-2
V: TRBV2

DNA: TGTGCCAGCAGTGAAGATAGGCGGGCTAGCGGGGTCTACAATGAGCAGTTCTTC
CDR3: CASSEDRRASGVYNEQFF
size: .
D: TRBD2
J: TRBJ2-1
V: TRBV6-1

DNA: TGTGCCAGCACCCCCGGGGGGCGCACAGATACGCAGTATTTT
CDR3: CASTPGGRTDTQYF
size: .
D: .
J: TRBJ2-3
V: TRBV28

DNA: TGCGCCAGCATGGACCTGAGAGGGTCAATCTATGGCTACACCTTC
CDR3: CASMDLRGSIYGYTF
size: .
D: .
J: TRBJ1-2
V: TRBV5-1

DNA: TGTGCCAGCAGCCCCGGGACTAGTTCACTGAATGAGCAGTTCTTC
CDR3: CASSPGTSSLNEQFF
size: .
D: TRBD2
J: TRBJ2-1
V: TRBV6-2/TRBV6-3

DNA: TGCGCCAGCACCTTCGCAGGGGGCGGGCCAGATACGCAGTATTTT
CDR3: CASTFAGGGPDTQYF
size: .
D: TRBD1
J: TRBJ2-3
V: TRBV5-1

DNA: TGTGCCAGCTCACCACCGTCAGCCTCAGTGAACACCGGGGAGCTGTTTTTT
CDR3: CASSPPSASVNTGELFF
size: .
D: .
J: TRBJ2-2
V: TRBV18

DNA: TGTGCCAGCAGTTCCGGGTCGTGGAGGGCGTACACTGAAGCTTTCTTT
CDR3: CASSSGSWRAYTEAFF
size: .
D: .
J: TRBJ1-1
V: TRBV6-6